The clone carrying this T cell receptor beta chain was seen a few times. The antigen is unknown. The sample belongs to a study of T-cell memory formation after mild COVID-19. Study-wide results and limits: Clones contracting over day 15 to 85 were CD4/CD8 balanced, with later expanders leaning CD4+.

The CDR3 has 17 residues. It was 5'RACE with constant-segment primers that produced the TCR alpha and TCR beta cDNA libraries, which carried sample barcodes and UMIs. TCRdb reanalysed the 5' RACE reads using MiXCR and keeps one entry per CDR3 protein. The data contain some 82,000 distinct CDR3 sequences, more than 10% of them singletons. The rearrangement uses TRBV21-1 and TRBJ2-2. TRBV21-1 is deemed a pseudogene. Sequenced: PBMCs or a T cell subset sorted from them (not recorded which). The sequence was obtained from a man aged 18-30 years who had mild COVID-19 (a few samples of this study predate the infection). Cell type and time point are not known. As DNA, the CDR3 is TGTGCCAGCAGCAAAGTCCGAGGTCTGAAGAACACCGGGGAGCTGTTTTTT. Translation gives CASSKVRGLKNTGELFF.